The clone carrying this TCR beta chain occurred once. The target antigen is unknown. The study sampled blood at baseline, cycle 4 day 1, and cycle 7 day 1. Generated by immunoSEQ multiplex PCR, the TCRdb table keeps only in-frame clones and is missing some. The data show roughly 61,000 clones, about nine tenths seen once. The sample belongs to a study of OX40 agonist ivuxolimab in advanced cancers. Study-level findings and limits: With doses of 0.1-3.0 mg/kg, partial responders showed among the lowest clonal expansion. There were also nonresponders showing low normalized T-cell clonal expansion.

The length of the CDR3 is 14 residues. V gave up 6 bases and J gave up 3 bases; unmatched junction bases: 8. CDR1 is MNHEY, CDR2 SMNVEV, per germline (reference sequence). This specimen consisted of CD4+ or CD8+ T cells sorted from blood, obtained in a trial of the OX40 agonist ivuxolimab. The sequence came from an adult with an advanced solid tumor such as melanoma, head and neck, liver or kidney cancer. The rearrangement links TRBV27 to TRBJ2-7; 7 positions match TRBD1. CDR3 residues: CASSPLTGIYEQYF. For the CDR3, the DNA is TGTGCCAGCAGCCCCTTGACAGGGATCTACGAGCAGTACTTC.